This TCR beta chain was recorded in a study of T-cell memory formation after mild COVID-19. Study at large: Clusters of TCRs were largely donor specific.

This CDR3 comprises 12 residues. In germline, CDR1 is MNHNS, CDR2 SASEGT. Trimming cost V 2 bases and J 4 bases, with 6 bases left between them. TCRdb re-called the 5' RACE reads through MiXCR, storing one row per CDR3 protein. This sample has a few hundred thousand distinct CDR3 sequences, with less than 25% found just once. This TCR was sampled from a man aged 18 to 30 who had mild COVID-19 (a few samples of this study predate the infection). Cell type and time point are not known. The chain carries TRBV6-1 and TRBJ2-7; D gene ambiguous. The sample consisted of PBMCs or a T cell subset sorted from them (not recorded which). The CDR3, as DNA: TGTGCCAGCAGTGAATACAGATACGAGCAGTACTTC. Its translation: CASSEYRYEQYF.